This T cell receptor beta chain came from a study of blood T cell repertoires in COVID-19 (dated by TCRdb to 2020 to 2021). For context, the study as a whole: Collaborator samples came from the United States, Italy and Spain and covered acute and convalescent phases of COVID-19. The material from the prospective study consisted of cDNA or gDNA derived from T cells, B-cell-depleted T cells, or PBMCs. Deeply sampled blood TCRbeta repertoires from subjects exposed to, actively infected with, or recovered from COVID-19 were included in the dataset. The repertoires were released in a freely available public database meant as a resource for research on the immune response to SARS-CoV-2. Samples were obtained from the ongoing ImmuneRACE study (first 160 participants) and from 1,254 subjects provided by 6 global collaborators. Sample metadata almost always included a de-identified subject ID, COVID-19 status, age in years and sex. Where available, HLA class I and class II types were obtained from metadata supplied by the sample provider rather than from assay-based typing. Points the paper makes about the study in general: Clinical and demographic metadata were provided uncurated, with the amount varying by source and participant.

Remarks on this clone: This clone's antigen is unknown. Per-base qualities were not stored, and no clone one base away is much larger.

The immunoSEQ Assay, a bias-controlled multiplex PCR, was used to amplify TCRbeta CDR3 regions from genomic DNA. The authors' analysis ran thus. The number of nucleated cells in each sample was estimated by amplification of reference gene primers within the assay. To quantify the absolute abundance of each unique TCRbeta CDR3 rearrangement, sequence reads were collapsed and filtered. For each sample, productive Simpson clonality was calculated as the square root of Simpson's diversity index across productive rearrangements. TCRdb carries this immuneACCESS record with in-frame sequences only. Its versions omit some clonotypes, under half of them owing to an unresolved V gene in the studies checked, with the rest unexplained. Clone size and V and J calls were adopted from that table, with D and trimming inferred from the DNA. Counted in this sample were about 110,000 clones; about two thirds of them appeared once. In total, the top ten clones hold about 2% of the sample.

Each collaborating institution followed its own protocols to collect whole blood in K2EDTA tubes. Collaborator samples were shipped for TCRbeta analysis as frozen whole blood, isolated PBMCs, or DNA extracted from either sample type. From the germline V gene (reference sequence), CDR1 is GTSNPN and CDR2 is SVGIG. V gives up 0 bases and J gives up 5 bases, and the segment between their germline ends measures 13 bases. The CDR3 numbers 14 residues from cysteine through phenylalanine. Left in the record is the CDR3 DNA by itself, 42 bases read in frame from the first base. The receptor was derived from a woman in her thirties or forties with acute or convalescent COVID-19. Recombination connected TRBV30 to TRBJ1-1; the D gene identity is not certain. Sequenced: peripheral blood. At the DNA level, the sequence is TGTGCCTGGAGTGTAGCAGGTTATGGGACTGAAGCTTTCTTT. Translated, it reads CAWSVAGYGTEAFF.